The 31 T cell receptor beta chains below come from one sample, sequenced in a study of molecular identifiers for immune sequencing clone quantification. A single record per CDR3 protein comes from TCRdb applying MiXCR to the PCR reads. Among 550,000 to 750,000 distinct CDR3 sequences listed, just under 20% were seen once. The sequenced sample consisted of naive CD8+ T cells from blood, with Jurkat cell RNA spiked in. Subset reported: FACS-sorted CD8+CD4-CCR7+CD45RA+ naive T cells. The receptor source for this set is a human donor in good health. Some libraries in this study had Jurkat cell RNA spiked in.

In its sample, this clonotype was seen a few times. The CDR3 sequence: CASSPIAGGPVNEQFF. In DNA form, the CDR3 reads TGTGCCAGCAGCCCGATAGCGGGAGGGCCCGTCAATGAGCAGTTCTTC. V and J are TRBV7-6 and TRBJ2-1, with TRBD2 matching 11 bases. J lost 6 bases, V lost 5 bases, and 9 bases had no gene match. The CDR3 sequence is 16 residues long. The germline gives CDR1 SGHVS, CDR2 FNYEAQ.

Details on this clonotype: This may be a read error: a much more frequent sequence differs by one nucleotide. The chain links TRBV7-9 to TRBJ1-2, with D possibly matching TRBD1 (6 bases). Per the germline V gene, CDR1 is SEHNR and CDR2 is FQNEAQ (reference sequence). The CDR3 loop spans 15 amino acids. DNA for the CDR3: TGTGCCAGCAGCTCCCAGACAGGAGCCAACTATGGCTACGCCTTC. Amino acids: CASSSQTGANYGYAF. The whole variable domain, remainder taken from reference TRBV7-9 and TRBJ1-2, is DTGVSQNPRHKITKRGQNVTFRCDPISEHNRLYWYRQTLGQGPEFLTYFQNEAQLEKSRLLSDRFSAERPKGSFSTLEIQRTEQGDSAMYLCASSSQTGANYGYAFGSGTRLTVV.

In this sample, this clonotype turned up many times. This chain uses TRBV12-3 or TRBV12-4 with TRBJ2-7; TRBD2 aligns across 8 bases. With V trimmed by 2 bases and J by 4 bases, 4 bases remained unmatched. CDR3 length: 14 amino acids. The CDR3 DNA sequence: TGTGCCAGCAGTTTAAACCCGGGAGGGTACGAGCAGTACTTC. As protein: CASSLNPGGYEQYF.

This clonotype was detected ten times or more. The CDR3 DNA is TGTGCCAGCACCGATGGCCGCCTCGATGCGCAGTACTTC. This sequence encodes CASTDGRLDAQYF. The chain combines TRBV6-5 with TRBJ2-7; no clear D. V was shortened by 7 bases and J by 9 bases, with 19 bases between the two germline ends. Per germline, CDR1 MNHEY and CDR2 SVGAGI. The CDR3 is made up of 13 amino acids.

This clonotype was seen at least ten times. This chain connects TRBV4-3 to TRBJ2-3, with a possible D match to TRBD1 (5 bases). V was trimmed by 3 bases and J by 5 bases, leaving 15 bases between them. The CDR3 consists of 15 residues. Germline assignment: CDR1 LGHNA and CDR2 YSLEER. CDR3 nucleotide sequence: TGCGCCAGCAGCCAGGGGCCTGGGTTGGAAGATACGCAGTATTTT. Translation gives CASSQGPGLEDTQYF.

This clonotype showed up just a few times. The gene calls are TRBV20-1 and TRBJ1-2, with D tentatively TRBD1 (5 bases). This CDR3 is built from 11 residues. Germline CDR1 reads DFQATT; CDR2 reads SNEGSKA (reference sequence). The germline V and J ends were trimmed by 7 bases and 5 bases, with 11 bases remaining between them. CDR3: CSVQADYGYTF. Written as DNA, the CDR3 is TGCAGTGTACAGGCGGATTATGGCTACACCTTC.

This clonotype came up many times. The chain combines TRBV6-5 with TRBJ2-2; D is unresolved. Deletions cut 0 bases from V and 4 bases from J, with 12 bases between. Germline V gives CDR1 MNHEY, CDR2 SVGAGI. This CDR3 spans 16 amino acids. DNA for the CDR3: TGTGCCAGCAGTTACTCTTCCGGGTCGGGCACCGGGGAGCTGTTTTTT. The encoded protein is CASSYSSGSGTGELFF.

V is TRBV4-3 and J is TRBJ2-7; 9 bases match TRBD2. This CDR3 has 15 amino acids. Losses at the gene ends were 4 bases for V and 1 base for J; bases not matched to a gene: 5. CDR1 and CDR2 (germline): LGHNA, YSLEER. The CDR3 DNA reads TGCGCCAGCAGCCGTTCTAGCGGGGCTTCCTACGAGCAGTACTTC. Residues: CASSRSSGASYEQYF.

This clonotype showed up just a few times. V and J are TRBV27 and TRBJ2-7; D remains ambiguous. Trimming removed 3 bases at V and 6 bases at J, with 9 bases between. From germline, CDR1 is MNHEY and CDR2 SMNVEV (reference sequence). The CDR3 is 12 amino acids. CDR3 residues: CASSFVAGEQYF. CDR3 nucleotides: TGTGCCAGCAGTTTTGTCGCTGGCGAGCAGTACTTC.

The genes are TRBV5-6 and TRBJ1-6; TRBD1 agrees at 7 bases. V shed 4 bases, J shed 4 bases, and the junction held 2 bases outside the gene matches. CDR1 is SGHDT, CDR2 YYEEEE, per germline. This CDR3 has 14 amino acids. CDR3 sequence: CASSDRDYNSPLHF. In nucleotides, the CDR3 is TGTGCCAGCAGCGACAGGGATTATAATTCACCCCTCCACTTT.

At least ten counts were recorded for this clonotype. The rearrangement uses TRBV27 and TRBJ2-7; TRBD1 might be the D (5 bases). The V gene lost 2 bases and the J gene lost 5 bases, with 13 bases spanning the gap. The CDR3 totals 14 residues. CDR1 is MNHEY, CDR2 SMNVEV, per germline (reference sequence). The CDR3 is CASSLGAGADEQYF. CDR3 sequence (DNA): TGTGCCAGCAGTTTAGGCGCTGGGGCGGACGAGCAGTACTTC.

The sample holds a few counts of this clonotype. The chain has TRBV7-9 and TRBJ1-4; 9 bases are a match to TRBD1. Germline-derived CDR1 and CDR2 are SEHNR and FQNEAQ (reference sequence). With 0 bases clipped from V and 7 bases from J, the junction kept 6 bases outside the gene matches. CDR3 length: 16 amino acids. The CDR3 loop is CASSLATGGFVEKLFF. In DNA, the CDR3 is TGTGCCAGCAGCTTAGCAACAGGGGGCTTTGTTGAAAAACTGTTTTTT. Together with reference TRBV7-9 and TRBJ1-4, the CDR3 gives the full variable domain: DTGVSQNPRHKITKRGQNVTFRCDPISEHNRLYWYRQTLGQGPEFLTYFQNEAQLEKSRLLSDRFSAERPKGSFSTLEIQRTEQGDSAMYLCASSLATGGFVEKLFFGSGTQLSVL.

At least ten counts were recorded for this clonotype. The chain recombines TRBV30 with TRBJ1-1, with 7 nucleotides matching TRBD1. CDR1 and CDR2 from the germline V gene are GTSNPN and SVGIG (reference sequence). Trimming at V came to 4 bases and at J to 7 bases, leaving 9 bases not matched to a gene. CDR3 length: 13 amino acids. CDR3 sequence: CAWTVPYRGEAFF. The CDR3 DNA follows: TGTGCCTGGACCGTCCCCTACAGGGGTGAAGCTTTCTTT.

This clonotype came up many times. The CDR3 DNA follows: TGTGCCTGGAGTGTTCTGAACAATGAGCAGTTCTTC. It codes for CAWSVLNNEQFF. The gene calls are TRBV30 and TRBJ2-1, with no clear D. The length of the CDR3 is 12 residues. Deletions cut 0 bases from V and 5 bases from J, with 5 bases between. Germline CDR1 reads GTSNPN; CDR2 reads SVGIG (reference sequence).

The table lists this clonotype with a few counts. The V call is TRBV19, the J call TRBJ2-7, with D perhaps TRBD1 or TRBD2 (5 bases each). Trimming stripped 9 bases from V and 0 bases from J, with 12 bases between. The CDR3 is 13 amino acids. CDR1 and CDR2 (germline): LNHDA, SQIVND (reference sequence). The CDR3 nucleotides read TGTGCCAGCGAGGGACGGACCTCCTACGAGCAGTACTTC. It codes for CASEGRTSYEQYF.

In this sample, this clonotype turned up many times. The J gene is TRBJ2-7, the V gene TRBV28; possibly TRBD2 for D (6 bases). The germline V gene has CDR1 MDHEN and CDR2 SYDVKM. The CDR3 has 14 residues. Deletions cut 2 bases from V and 7 bases from J, with 15 bases between. The chain's CDR3 is CASSLRVRLAEQYF. For the CDR3, the DNA is TGTGCCAGCAGTTTAAGGGTTCGGCTAGCGGAGCAGTACTTC.

V usage is TRBV6-2 or TRBV6-3 and J usage is TRBJ2-1, with 9 bases aligning to TRBD1. Germline CDR1 and CDR2: MNHEY and SVGEGT. CDR3 size: 18 residues. J was trimmed by 2 bases and V by 4 bases; bases with no gene match: 12. As DNA, the CDR3 is TGTGCCAGCAGTTCCAGGGACAGGGTTTATGTAGCCTACAATGAGCAGTTCTTC. Its translation: CASSSRDRVYVAYNEQFF.

This clonotype was seen ten or more times. V gene TRBV7-9 combines with J gene TRBJ1-4; possibly TRBD1 for D (5 bases). The CDR3 loop spans 16 amino acids. The germline V gene encodes CDR1 SEHNR and CDR2 FQNEAQ (reference sequence). V was shortened by 2 bases and J by 3 bases, with 13 bases between the two germline ends. CDR3 in amino acids: CASSLPLGHPNEKLFF. The CDR3 region has the DNA TGTGCCAGCAGCTTACCCCTCGGACACCCTAATGAAAAACTGTTTTTT. The full variable domain, completed using reference TRBV7-9 and TRBJ1-4, is DTGVSQNPRHKITKRGQNVTFRCDPISEHNRLYWYRQTLGQGPEFLTYFQNEAQLEKSRLLSDRFSAERPKGSFSTLEIQRTEQGDSAMYLCASSLPLGHPNEKLFFGSGTQLSVL.

This clonotype was counted at least ten times. The chain combines TRBV5-4 with TRBJ1-1; D remains unclear. The germline gives CDR1 SGHNT, CDR2 YYREEE (reference sequence). The CDR3 runs to 13 residues. Between the trimmed V and J ends, which lost 5 bases and 3 bases, there was a span of 11 bases. The CDR3 sequence is CASRYDQHTEAFF. The CDR3 nucleotides read TGTGCCAGCAGATACGACCAACACACTGAAGCTTTCTTT.

As to this clonotype: A junction boundary mismatches the germline segment, possibly from a read error. This chain uses TRBV7-9 with TRBJ2-1, with a possible D match to TRBD2 (6 bases). The CDR3 covers 17 residues. Germline-derived CDR1 and CDR2 are SEHNR and FQNEAQ (reference sequence). CDR3 loop: CASSLAAQAPRYNEQLF. The CDR3 region has the DNA TGTGCCAGTAGCTTAGCGGCCCAGGCCCCGAGGTACAATGAGCAGCTCTTC. The entire variable domain, with the rest obtained from reference TRBV7-9 and TRBJ2-1, is as follows: DTGVSQNPRHKITKRGQNVTFRCDPISEHNRLYWYRQTLGQGPEFLTYFQNEAQLEKSRLLSDRFSAERPKGSFSTLEIQRTEQGDSAMYLCASSLAAQAPRYNEQLFGPGTRLTVL.

In its sample, this clonotype was seen many times. This sequence joins TRBV4-3 and TRBJ1-1; a possible D gene is TRBD1 (5 bases). With 0 bases removed from V and 0 bases from J, the gap between germline ends came to 11 bases. CDR3 size: 16 residues. Germline V gene sequence: CDR1 LGHNA, CDR2 YSLEER. The CDR3 bases are TGCGCCAGCAGCCAAGATAGAGGGGACTTGAACACTGAAGCTTTCTTT. Translated: CASSQDRGDLNTEAFF.

At least ten counts were recorded for this clonotype. The rearrangement uses TRBV6-6 and TRBJ2-3, with a possible D match to TRBD1 (5 bases). There are 15 residues in the CDR3. V dropped 5 bases and J dropped 2 bases, with 14 bases sitting between them. Germline values: CDR1 MNHNY, CDR2 SVGAGI (reference sequence). CDR3 residues: CASSTSRTHTDTQYF. The DNA of the CDR3 is TGTGCCAGCAGTACCTCCAGGACACACACAGATACGCAGTATTTT.

The genes are TRBV6-2 or TRBV6-3 and TRBJ1-5; 8 bases align to TRBD1. J gave up 8 bases and V 4 bases, and 10 bases lay outside the gene matches. This CDR3 has 15 residues. Looked up from germline, CDR1 is MNHEY and CDR2 is SVGEGT. The CDR3 reads CASSWGQAWEEPQHF. The CDR3 bases are TGTGCCAGCAGTTGGGGACAGGCATGGGAGGAGCCCCAGCATTTT.

This clonotype was recorded at least ten times. The V call is TRBV5-1, the J call TRBJ2-1, with a possible D match to TRBD2 (5 bases). Germline V gene data show CDR1 as SGHRS and CDR2 as YFSETQ. The CDR3 totals 14 residues. V was cut by 7 bases and J by 4 bases, with 15 bases left in between. CDR3 in DNA: TGCGCCAGCGTCCGGGAACCTACTTACAATGAGCAGTTCTTC. Translated, it gives CASVREPTYNEQFF.

This clonotype was observed at least ten times. The chain uses TRBV4-1 and TRBJ1-2; TRBD1 is a possible D gene (5 bases). This CDR3 is 14 amino acids long. The germline V gene encodes CDR1 MGHRA and CDR2 YSYEKL. V was trimmed by 3 bases and J by 5 bases, leaving 13 bases between them. The CDR3 sequence: CASSQIGRGYGYTF. The CDR3 DNA follows: TGCGCCAGCAGCCAGATTGGGAGGGGTTATGGCTACACCTTC.

This clonotype was counted many times. The chain is built from TRBV12-3 or TRBV12-4 and TRBJ2-3; D possibly matches TRBD1 or TRBD2 (5 bases each). The CDR3 consists of 16 residues. With 6 bases removed from V and 0 bases from J, the gap between germline ends came to 16 bases. The CDR3, as DNA: TGTGCCAGCAGCTCCGGGACCCGAATTAGCACAGATACGCAGTATTTT. This translates into CASSSGTRISTDTQYF.

Ten or more counts support this clonotype. V is TRBV28 and J is TRBJ1-5; D is perhaps TRBD1 (5 bases). Germline-derived CDR1 and CDR2 are MDHEN and SYDVKM. Trimming stripped 3 bases from V and 3 bases from J, with 12 bases between. The CDR3 totals 15 residues. The CDR3 here is CASSLPGTDNQPQHF. For the CDR3, the DNA is TGTGCCAGCAGTTTGCCTGGGACGGACAATCAGCCCCAGCATTTT. The full variable domain, rest sourced from reference TRBV28 and TRBJ1-5, is DVKVTQSSRYLVKRTGEKVFLECVQDMDHENMFWYRQDPGLGLRLIYFSYDVKMKEKGDIPEGYSVSREKKERFSLILESASTNQTSMYLCASSLPGTDNQPQHFGDGTRLSIL.

This clonotype turned up a few times. The chain combines TRBV4-2 with TRBJ2-3, with a weak D call TRBD2 (6 bases). V lost 4 bases to trimming and J lost 0 bases, with 14 bases between them. The CDR3 runs 16 residues. Germline-derived CDR1 and CDR2 are LGHNA and YNFKEQ. CDR3 coding DNA: TGTGCCAGCAGCCCGCGGTCAGCGGGCAGCACAGATACGCAGTATTTT. Encoded protein: CASSPRSAGSTDTQYF.

A few counts support this clonotype. The chain recombines TRBV5-6 with TRBJ1-2; the D gene is possibly TRBD1 (6 bases). This CDR3 is built from 18 residues. Germline V gene lookup returns CDR1 SGHDT and CDR2 YYEEEE. With 4 bases removed from V and 2 bases from J, the gap between germline ends came to 24 bases. The CDR3: CASSPRRSRTGINYGYTF. Written as DNA, the CDR3 is TGTGCCAGCAGCCCGCGGCGGTCCCGCACAGGGATAAACTATGGCTACACCTTC.

This clonotype was seen a few times. This chain uses TRBV4-1 with TRBJ2-2; the match to TRBD2 covers 9 bases. CDR3 size: 16 residues. The V segment lost 4 bases and the J segment 1 base; nucleotides outside the gene matches: 4. Germline V lookup: CDR1 MGHRA, CDR2 YSYEKL. DNA for the CDR3: TGCGCCAGCAGCCTTACTAGCGGGCAGAACACCGGGGAGCTGTTTTTT. Encoded protein: CASSLTSGQNTGELFF.

Of note for this clonotype: Being one base from a much bigger clone, this may be a read error. The chain couples TRBV19 to TRBJ1-5; possibly TRBD1 for D (5 bases). This CDR3 is built from 13 residues. Germline CDR1 reads LNHDA; CDR2 reads SQIVND (reference sequence). Trimming stripped 8 bases from V and 7 bases from J, with 15 bases between. This CDR3 reads CASRVRGGQPQHF. In DNA, the CDR3 is TGTGCCAGTCGTGTTAGGGGAGGACAGCCCCAGCATTTT. The full variable domain, its missing parts supplied by reference TRBV19 and TRBJ1-5, is DGGITQSPKYLFRKEGQNVTLSCEQNLNHDAMYWYRQDPGQGLRLIYYSQIVNDFQKGDIAEGYSVSREKKESFPLTVTSAQKNPTAFYLCASRVRGGQPQHFGDGTRLSIL.